These 25 T cell receptor beta chains were sequenced from one sample in a study of cytomegalovirus exposure and HLA in healthy donors. Primers included in the PCR were 60 Vbeta and 13 Jbeta primers. Profiling relied on immunoSEQ multiplex PCR, and the TCRdb table lists in-frame clones only, not all of them. The sample totals around 27,000 clones. The sample comprised PBMCs. The receptors originated from a man aged 30 to 39 in good health and CMV-seronegative.

The chain employs TRBV20-1 and TRBJ2-5; D gene ambiguous. Trimming removed 4 bases at V and 5 bases at J, with 8 bases between. CDR1 DFQATT and CDR2 SNEGSKA come from the germline V gene (reference sequence). The CDR3 sequence is 11 residues long. The CDR3 protein is CSANSRETQYF. CDR3 DNA sequence: TGCAGTGCTAATTCGAGGGAGACCCAGTACTTC.

This rearrangement joins TRBV6-5 to TRBJ2-7; 7 bases align to TRBD2. This CDR3 is built from 14 residues. Germline trimming cut 5 bases from V and 7 bases from J; bases unmatched to any gene: 11. From germline, CDR1 is MNHEY and CDR2 SVGAGI. The CDR3 reads CASSRTSGGSEQYF. In DNA, the CDR3 is TGTGCCAGCAGTAGGACATCCGGGGGGTCGGAGCAGTACTTC.

The V and J genes are TRBV28 and TRBJ2-1; D possibly corresponds to TRBD2 (6 bases). The CDR3 covers 11 residues. The germline CDR1 and CDR2 sequences are MDHEN and SYDVKM. Trimming pared 11 bases from V and 6 bases from J, leaving 11 bases between. The CDR3 loop is CASLGGNEQFF. CDR3 nucleotide sequence: TGTGCCTCCCTGGGGGGCAATGAGCAGTTCTTC.

This chain links TRBV6-4 with TRBJ2-7; tentatively, D is TRBD1 (5 bases). Germline V gene lookup returns CDR1 MRHNA and CDR2 SNTAGT. Trimming stripped 0 bases from V and 7 bases from J, with 10 bases between. CDR3 size: 13 residues. CDR3 amino acids: CASSDSTVREQYF. CDR3 bases: TGTGCCAGCAGTGACTCGACAGTAAGGGAGCAGTACTTC.

The chain couples TRBV27 to TRBJ2-7; a weak D match, TRBD2 (6 bases). Trimming stripped 1 base from V and 4 bases from J, with 11 bases between. The CDR3 contains 14 residues. Germline CDR1 MNHEY, CDR2 SMNVEV (reference sequence). The CDR3 sequence: CASSLLPGRYEQYF. DNA for the CDR3: TGTGCCAGCAGTTTATTACCAGGGAGGTACGAGCAGTACTTC.

The gene calls are TRBV5-6 and TRBJ2-2; D uncertain. Germline-derived CDR1 and CDR2 are SGHDT and YYEEEE. Trimming shortened V by 4 bases and J by 3 bases, and 10 bases separated the two germline ends. The CDR3 is 14 amino acids. CDR3 region: CASSLRGYTGELFF. The CDR3, as DNA: TGTGCCAGCAGCCTTCGAGGTTACACCGGGGAGCTGTTTTTT.

This sequence joins TRBV4-2 and TRBJ2-1; TRBD2 matches at 10 bases. CDR3 size: 18 residues. Germline-derived CDR1 and CDR2 are LGHNA and YNFKEQ. Trimming at V came to 3 bases and at J to 4 bases, leaving 12 bases not matched to a gene. CDR3 DNA sequence: TGTGCCAGCAGCCAGGCCAGTCCGGCTAGCGGGAGTTACAATGAGCAGTTCTTC. It is translated as CASSQASPASGSYNEQFF.

The chain employs TRBV10-3 and TRBJ2-1, with TRBD2 identical over 12 bases. The J segment lost 9 bases and the V segment lost 4 bases, leaving 13 bases of the junction unmatched. This CDR3 has 17 residues. Germline lookup yields CDR1 ENHRY and CDR2 SYGVKD. The CDR3 sequence is CAISGASGRARSAEQFF. In DNA form, the CDR3 reads TGTGCCATCAGTGGGGCTAGCGGGAGGGCCAGAAGTGCTGAGCAGTTCTTC.

The chain employs TRBV19 and TRBJ2-7; 10 bases are shared with TRBD2. The J segment lost 4 bases and the V segment lost 5 bases, leaving 5 bases of the junction unmatched. The CDR3 spans 14 residues. Germline CDR1 is LNHDA and CDR2 is SQIVND (reference sequence). As DNA, the CDR3 is TGTGCCAGTAGTCGAGCGGGAGGGATGTACGAGCAGTACTTC. Its protein product is CASSRAGGMYEQYF.

V gene TRBV7-2 combines with J gene TRBJ2-5; TRBD2 is a possible D gene (5 bases). V shed 5 bases and J shed 9 bases, with 19 bases lying between them. CDR3 size: 14 residues. Per germline, CDR1 SGHTA and CDR2 FQGNSA. The CDR3 reads CASSRTSALEAQYF. The CDR3 DNA reads TGTGCCAGCAGCCGAACTAGTGCCCTTGAGGCCCAGTACTTC.

The V call is TRBV21-1, the J call TRBJ2-7; the table calls TRBD2, which could not be checked here. TRBV21-1 is listed as a pseudogene. The CDR3 runs to 15 residues. CDR3 in DNA: TGTGCCAGCAGCAAAATGCTAGCGTTAGACTACGAGCAGTACTTC. Its translation: CASSKMLALDYEQYF.

The chain combines TRBV6-5 with TRBJ1-5; a possible D gene is TRBD1 (6 bases). The CDR3 has 14 amino acids. The V end lost 0 bases, the J end lost 6 bases, and 9 bases lay between the germline ends. Per germline, CDR1 MNHEY and CDR2 SVGAGI. The CDR3 DNA follows: TGTGCCAGCAGTTACTCGTCAGGGGCTCAGCCCCAGCATTTT. The encoded protein is CASSYSSGAQPQHF.

CDR3 sequence (DNA): TGTGCCAGCAGCTCGCAGGGGGGACTTAACACCGGGGAGCTGTTTTTT. This codes for CASSSQGGLNTGELFF. The chain is built from TRBV5-4 and TRBJ2-2; D is perhaps TRBD1 (7 bases). Germline CDR1 and CDR2: SGHNT and YYREEE (reference sequence). Trimming removed 3 bases at V and 2 bases at J, with 14 bases between. The CDR3 has 16 amino acids.

The chain recombines TRBV30 with TRBJ2-7, with TRBD2 identical over 11 bases. Germline trimming cut 2 bases from V and 7 bases from J; bases unmatched to any gene: 4. CDR1 and CDR2 from the germline V gene are GTSNPN and SVGIG (reference sequence). This CDR3 spans 13 amino acids. The CDR3 coding sequence is TGTGCCTGGAGTTATTGGACTAGCGGGGAGCAGTACTTC. Amino acid sequence: CAWSYWTSGEQYF.

The chain couples TRBV4-2 to TRBJ2-5; the match to TRBD1 covers 11 bases. The V gene end was trimmed by 3 bases and the J gene end by 4 bases; junction bases not matched to a gene: 13. This CDR3 contains 18 residues. CDR1 and CDR2 from the germline V gene are LGHNA and YNFKEQ. The CDR3 DNA follows: TGTGCCAGCAGCCAGGACAGGGGGCGCGGCGTATTCGGAGAGACCCAGTACTTC. Protein sequence: CASSQDRGRGVFGETQYF.

The rearrangement uses TRBV6-5 and TRBJ2-4, with D perhaps matching TRBD2 (7 bases). The germline gives CDR1 MNHEY, CDR2 SVGAGI. V lost 5 bases, J lost 2 bases, and 10 bases lay in between. This CDR3 is built from 14 residues. The CDR3 sequence is CASSSGTTKNIQYF. In DNA form, the CDR3 reads TGTGCCAGCAGTAGCGGGACAACCAAAAACATTCAGTACTTC.

The genes are TRBV7-9 and TRBJ2-3; TRBD2 matches at 11 bases. Unmatched junction bases numbered 9, after V lost 4 bases and J lost 0 bases. Germline CDR1 reads SEHNR; CDR2 reads FQNEAQ (reference sequence). The CDR3 is 18 amino acids. CDR3 bases: TGTGCCAGCAGCTCCTTGACTAGCGGGACTACTAGCACAGATACGCAGTATTTT. Encoded protein: CASSSLTSGTTSTDTQYF. Full variable domain (rest looked up from reference TRBV7-9 and TRBJ2-3): DTGVSQNPRHKITKRGQNVTFRCDPISEHNRLYWYRQTLGQGPEFLTYFQNEAQLEKSRLLSDRFSAERPKGSFSTLEIQRTEQGDSAMYLCASSSLTSGTTSTDTQYFGPGTRLTVL.

The V call is TRBV29-1, the J call TRBJ2-2, with TRBD1 identical over 8 bases. V dropped 4 bases and J dropped 6; count of bases not matched to a gene: 7. There are 14 residues in the CDR3. The V gene's germline CDR1 is SQVTM and CDR2 ANQGSEA. CDR3: CSVAPTGAAGELFF. The CDR3 DNA follows: TGCAGCGTTGCCCCGACAGGGGCGGCCGGGGAGCTGTTTTTT.

The chain recombines TRBV5-6 with TRBJ1-2; D possibly corresponds to TRBD1 (6 bases). Germline V gives CDR1 SGHDT, CDR2 YYEEEE. The CDR3 loop spans 15 amino acids. V was shortened by 0 bases and J by 3 bases, with 12 bases between the two germline ends. The CDR3 DNA follows: TGTGCCAGCAGCTTGGTGGGGGGGCTTGACTATGGCTACACCTTC. Protein: CASSLVGGLDYGYTF.

V and J are TRBV5-1 and TRBJ2-1, with D maybe TRBD2 (6 bases). The CDR3 contains 15 residues. CDR1 SGHRS and CDR2 YFSETQ come from the germline V gene. V was shortened by 4 bases and J by 7 bases, with 18 bases between the two germline ends. The CDR3 DNA reads TGCGCCAGCAGCGGTGGGGGGAGAGGCTATAATGAGCAGTTCTTC. Residues: CASSGGGRGYNEQFF.

The rearrangement uses TRBV27 and TRBJ2-7, with TRBD2 matching over 7 bases. CDR1 MNHEY and CDR2 SMNVEV come from the germline V gene (reference sequence). V shed 7 bases, J shed 7 bases, and the junction held 7 bases outside the gene matches. The CDR3 sequence is 12 residues long. The CDR3 region is CASTPPGGEQYF. The DNA for the CDR3 is TGTGCCAGCACCCCCCCGGGGGGAGAGCAGTACTTC.

This chain links TRBV11-3 with TRBJ2-7; D possibly corresponds to TRBD2 (5 bases). This CDR3 is built from 12 residues. Germline V lookup: CDR1 SGHNT, CDR2 YENEEA. Trimming took off 5 bases at V and 6 bases at J, with 11 bases between the two ends. The CDR3 nucleotides read TGTGCCAGCAGCCCAGAGGCGGGCGAGCAGTACTTC. Amino acid sequence: CASSPEAGEQYF.

This chain joins TRBV30 and TRBJ2-5, with 9 bases fitting TRBD2. Germline V lookup: CDR1 GTSNPN, CDR2 SVGIG (reference sequence). CDR3 size: 14 residues. The ends lost 7 bases at V and 5 bases at J; junction bases unmatched: 11. The DNA of the CDR3 is TGTGCCTTTGCCGCAGGGCTAGCGGGGGAGACCCAGTACTTC. Encoded protein: CAFAAGLAGETQYF.

The V call is TRBV4-3, the J call TRBJ2-1; maybe TRBD1 (6 bases). Trimming pared 0 bases from V and 2 bases from J, leaving 11 bases between. The CDR3 covers 16 residues. The V gene's germline CDR1 is LGHNA and CDR2 YSLEER. CDR3 sequence reads: CASSQDGGGTYNEQFF. CDR3 coding DNA: TGCGCCAGCAGCCAAGATGGGGGCGGAACCTACAATGAGCAGTTCTTC.

The V gene is TRBV6-1, the J gene TRBJ1-1; 8 positions agree with TRBD1. Per the germline V gene, CDR1 is MNHNS and CDR2 is SASEGT. This CDR3 is built from 14 residues. With 6 bases clipped from V and 4 bases from J, the junction kept 7 bases outside the gene matches. The CDR3 DNA reads as TGTGCCAGCAGAGCGGACAGGGCAGGCACTGAAGCTTTCTTT. Its translation: CASRADRAGTEAFF.